These T cell receptor beta chains were read from a single sample in a study of tumor-infiltrating lymphocytes in localized non-small cell lung cancer. Assay: immunoSEQ multiplex PCR; the TCRdb copy retains only in-frame clones and omits some. This sample has more than 10,000 clones; under 70% occur once, and the top ten carry roughly 9%. The specimen was lung tumor tissue. All receptors derive from a human donor with non-small cell lung cancer. Both conserved end residues are part of each CDR3. The D gene is left open where the match is weak. Size values are once, few and many counts, or a class for expanded clones, and some rows have none.

v_gene	d_gene	abundance	j_gene	CDR3nt	CDR3aa
TRBV10-3	-	-	TRBJ2-7	TGTGCCATCAGAAACTCAGGACAGGCGGGAGAGCAGTACTTC	CAIRNSGQAGEQYF
TRBV9	-	-	TRBJ1-1	TGTGCCAGCAGCCCCCCACAGGGTACTGTCACTGAAGCTTTCTTT	CASSPPQGTVTEAFF
TRBV12-2	-	-	TRBJ2-3	TGTGCAAGTCCCTTAAGATCGTGGGAACACCCTAGCACAGATACGCAGTATTTT	CASPLRSWEHPSTDTQYF
TRBV16	-	-	TRBJ2-7	TGTGCCAGCAGCCCGGGACCGCCCCCGACCGAGCAGTACTTC	CASSPGPPPTEQYF
TRBV30	TRBD1	medium-sized	TRBJ2-3	TGTGCCTGGGGACAGGGGAGTGGGTACACAGATACGCAGTATTTT	CAWGQGSGYTDTQYF
TRBV7-9	-	few	TRBJ2-4	TGTGCCAGCAGCTTAGGGGCCAAAAACATTCAGTACTTC	CASSLGAKNIQYF
TRBV5-4	-	few	TRBJ2-1	TGTGCCAGCAGCTCCCCCCAGGTGAGGAACAATGAGCAGTTCTTC	CASSSPQVRNNEQFF
TRBV6-1	TRBD1	-	TRBJ2-7	TGTGCCAGCAACCCTGGACAGGGGGGAGAGCAGTACTTC	CASNPGQGGEQYF
TRBV29-1	-	few	TRBJ2-3	TGCAGCGTTGAAAGTGAGGGTGGGTGGGCAGATACGCAGTATTTT	CSVESEGGWADTQYF
TRBV5-1	-	-	TRBJ1-1	TGCGCCAGCAGCCTGGGGGGGGGCACTGAAGCTTTCTTT	CASSLGGGTEAFF